This entry concerns a single T cell receptor (beta chain). Using immunoSEQ multiplex PCR, the repertoire was profiled, and TCRdb retains in-frame clones only, with some absent. Here the sample spans a few hundred thousand clones, 70% to 90% being singletons. This entry belongs to a study of blood T cell repertoires in COVID-19. Study background: Samples came from the United States, Italy and Spain, spanning acute and convalescent COVID-19. In each case, the material was cDNA or gDNA derived from T cells, B-cell-depleted T cells, or PBMCs.

Patients from Seattle were sampled longitudinally, starting during active infection. Germline V gives CDR1 WNHNN, CDR2 SYGVQD (reference sequence). Losses at the gene ends were 6 bases for V and 0 bases for J; bases not matched to a gene: 7. CDR3 length: 15 residues. Sequencing input: peripheral blood. This rearrangement joins TRBV10-1 to TRBJ1-1; the match to TRBD1 covers 7 bases. The origin of this receptor is a woman aged 30 to 39 with COVID-19, enrolled during active disease. CDR3 sequence reads: CASRPGTDMNTEAFF. The CDR3, as DNA: TGCGCCAGCAGACCGGGGACAGACATGAACACTGAAGCTTTCTTT.